The text below deals with one T cell receptor (beta chain). Its specificity is not known. A quantity of about 0.45 to 1 ug RNA underwent reverse transcription using random hexamers. The TCR beta CDR3 was amplified by immunoSEQ multiplex PCR across 54 Vbeta, 13 Jbeta. TCRdb fed the immunoSEQ multiplex PCR reads into MiXCR, producing one record per CDR3 protein. The table shows nearly 200,000 distinct CDR3 sequences, with over 90% occurring only once. The V gene's germline CDR1 is DFQATT and CDR2 SNEGSKA (reference sequence). The CDR3 sequence is 13 residues long. V lost 4 bases, J lost 4 bases, and 5 bases stayed unmatched. The data are from a study of CD8 T cells in Susac syndrome. Study-level findings and limits: Regarding the TCR sequencing and HLA analysis, the study admitted that a relatively small number of individuals were involved.

CD8+ and CD4+ T cells taken from blood had their TCR beta sequenced. Relapsing-remitting disease, either stable or active, was present in the treatment-naive patients who were the multiple sclerosis controls. Sequencing used CD4+ T cells from PBMCs. V gene TRBV20-1 combines with J gene TRBJ1-2; 8 bases fit TRBD1. This TCR derives from a human donor with multiple sclerosis. Written as DNA, the CDR3 is TGCAGTGCTAAGACAGGGGTGGCCTATGGCTACACCTTC. Its protein is CSAKTGVAYGYTF.